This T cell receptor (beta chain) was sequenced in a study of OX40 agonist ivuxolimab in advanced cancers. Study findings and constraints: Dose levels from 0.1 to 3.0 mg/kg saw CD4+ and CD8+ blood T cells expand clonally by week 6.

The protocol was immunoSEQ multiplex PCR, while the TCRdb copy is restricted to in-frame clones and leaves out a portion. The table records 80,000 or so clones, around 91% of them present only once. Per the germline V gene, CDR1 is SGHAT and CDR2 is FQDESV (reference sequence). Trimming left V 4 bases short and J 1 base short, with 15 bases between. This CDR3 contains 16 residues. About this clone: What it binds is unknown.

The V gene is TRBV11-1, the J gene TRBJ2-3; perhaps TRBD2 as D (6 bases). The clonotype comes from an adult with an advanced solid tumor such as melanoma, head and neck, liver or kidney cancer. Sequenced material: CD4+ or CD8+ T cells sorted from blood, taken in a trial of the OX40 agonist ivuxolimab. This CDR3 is CASSSLLGGGTDTQYF. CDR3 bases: TGTGCCAGCAGCTCCCTCCTGGGGGGAGGCACAGATACGCAGTATTTT.